This TCR beta chain was recorded in a study of shared clonotypes between healthy human individuals. Details on this clone: Its specificity is unknown.

Study-level findings and limits: Naive CD4 clonotypes were shared across a handful of donors at about 5.2%.

The germline gives CDR1 DFQATT, CDR2 SNEGSKA (reference sequence). This CDR3 is built from 11 residues. Trimming left V 0 bases short and J 6 bases short, with 6 bases between. The DNA input per sorted-subset replicate PCR was roughly 0.2 ug, corresponding to some 30,000 T cell genomes. The method was immunoSEQ multiplex PCR; TCRdb's version includes in-frame clones alone and lacks a portion of them. The sample lists some 2.1 million clones, 85% to 95% occurring once. Each of the donors was a healthy adult who was HIV-negative and had not had a recent acute infection or vaccination. Caucasian adults residing in Nashville, Tennessee made up all the donors.

This rearrangement joins TRBV20-1 to TRBJ2-7; D unclear. The clonotype comes from a man between 18 and 35 years old in good health. The sample taken for sequencing was naive CD4+ T cells sorted from blood. The subset was: CD45RA+ positively selected. The chain's CDR3 is CSARDPPEQYF. CDR3 nucleotides: TGCAGTGCTAGAGATCCACCCGAGCAGTACTTC.